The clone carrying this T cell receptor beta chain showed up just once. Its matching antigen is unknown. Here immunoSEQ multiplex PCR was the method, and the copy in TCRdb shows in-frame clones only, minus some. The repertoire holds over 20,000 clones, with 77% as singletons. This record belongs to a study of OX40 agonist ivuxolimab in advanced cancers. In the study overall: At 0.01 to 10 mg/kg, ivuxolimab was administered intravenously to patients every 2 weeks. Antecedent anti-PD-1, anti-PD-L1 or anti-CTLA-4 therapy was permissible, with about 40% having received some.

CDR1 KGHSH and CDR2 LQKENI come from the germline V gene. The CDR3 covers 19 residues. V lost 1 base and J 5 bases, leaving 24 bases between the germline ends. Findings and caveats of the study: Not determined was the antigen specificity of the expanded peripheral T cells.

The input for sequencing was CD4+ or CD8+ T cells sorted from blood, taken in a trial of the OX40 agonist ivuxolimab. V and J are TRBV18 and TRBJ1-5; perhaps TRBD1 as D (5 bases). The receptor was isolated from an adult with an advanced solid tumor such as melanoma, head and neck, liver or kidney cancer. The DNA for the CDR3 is TGTGCCAGCTCACCACGGGGGACTTCCCGGCGGGTGGTGGATCAGCCCCAGCATTTT. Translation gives CASSPRGTSRRVVDQPQHF.